These 29 T cell receptor beta chains originate from one sample sequenced in a study of tumor T cells in aggressive B-cell lymphoma. Some clones are missing from TCRdb's copy, which holds only in-frame ones; the method was immunoSEQ multiplex PCR. The data contain about 2,100 clones, about 90% of them singletons. The sequencing input was tumor tissue. The source of these receptors is an adult with diffuse large B cell lymphoma.

CDR3 nucleotide sequence: TGCGCCAGCACCGGACAGGGTAATGGCCAAGAGACCCAGTACTTC. Translated, it gives CASTGQGNGQETQYF. The chain combines TRBV5-1 with TRBJ2-5, with 8 bases matching TRBD1. Trimming removed 6 bases from V and 1 base from J; junction bases left unmatched: 8. The germline V gene encodes CDR1 SGHRS and CDR2 YFSETQ. The CDR3 runs 15 residues.

With regard to this clone: Compared with germline, one end of the junction differs, possibly owing to a read error. The chain uses TRBV19 and TRBJ2-1, with 10 bases lining up with TRBD2. The length of the CDR3 is 18 residues. The V gene's germline CDR1 is LNHDA and CDR2 SQIVND (reference sequence). CDR3 sequence reads: CTSSRGYASGGSYNEQFF. CDR3 DNA sequence: TGTACCAGTAGTAGAGGGTACGCTAGCGGGGGATCCTACAATGAGCAGTTCTTC.

This chain links TRBV19 with TRBJ2-2, with a possible D match to TRBD1 (5 bases). In germline, CDR1 is LNHDA, CDR2 SQIVND (reference sequence). The CDR3 length is 15 residues. Trimming took off 7 bases at V and 1 base at J, with 13 bases between the two ends. The CDR3 is CASTEIQVNTGELFF. CDR3 in DNA: TGTGCCAGTACCGAAATACAGGTGAACACCGGGGAGCTGTTTTTT.

The rearrangement joins TRBV10-3 to TRBJ1-2; the D gene is possibly TRBD1 (5 bases). V gave up 0 bases and J gave up 3 bases, with 11 bases separating them. The CDR3 sequence is 15 residues long. Germline CDR1 is ENHRY and CDR2 is SYGVKD. The CDR3 region is CAISESSGGYYGYTF. The CDR3 coding sequence is TGTGCCATCAGTGAGTCTTCGGGGGGGTACTATGGCTACACCTTC.

The CDR3 spells CASSPIGTSLSSYNEQFF. The CDR3 DNA is TGTGCCAGCAGCCCCATAGGGACATCATTGAGCTCCTACAATGAGCAGTTCTTC. V and J are TRBV9 and TRBJ2-1, with D possibly being TRBD1 (6 bases). Germline V gene data show CDR1 as SGDLS and CDR2 as YYNGEE. The CDR3 is 18 residues long. Trimming left V 4 bases short and J 0 bases short, with 20 bases between.

Only one count was recorded for this clone. V usage is TRBV28 and J usage is TRBJ1-2, with 8 nucleotides matching TRBD1. Per the germline V gene, CDR1 is MDHEN and CDR2 is SYDVKM. Trimming took 4 bases from V and 7 from J; bases not matched to a gene: 2. The CDR3 sequence is 12 residues long. The CDR3 sequence: CASSYRGFGYTF. The CDR3 DNA is TGTGCCAGCAGTTACAGGGGGTTTGGCTACACCTTC.

This chain links TRBV7-9 with TRBJ1-1; 8 positions match TRBD1. V shed 6 bases, J shed 3 bases, and the junction held 15 bases outside the gene matches. The CDR3 runs 17 residues. Germline CDR1 reads SEHNR; CDR2 reads FQNEAQ (reference sequence). CDR3 region: CASSGRAGGLMDTEAFF. CDR3 in DNA: TGTGCCAGCAGTGGGAGGGCAGGGGGCTTGATGGACACTGAAGCTTTCTTT.

The sample holds one count of this clone. V is TRBV11-2 and J is TRBJ2-5, with 8 bases fitting TRBD1. V shed 4 bases and J 5 bases; nucleotides not matched to a gene: 9. The germline gives CDR1 SGHAT, CDR2 FQNNGV. This CDR3 is 15 amino acids long. CDR3 protein: CASSWGAGGAETQYF. CDR3 in DNA: TGTGCCAGCAGCTGGGGAGCAGGGGGCGCGGAGACCCAGTACTTC.

This chain connects TRBV27 to TRBJ1-6; no reliable D call. The V gene's germline CDR1 is MNHEY and CDR2 SMNVEV (reference sequence). This CDR3 comprises 12 residues. V lost 5 bases, J lost 12 bases, and 11 bases lay in between. The CDR3 region has the DNA TGTGCCAGCAGTCCTCGGGAGGAACCCCTCCACTTT. It specifies CASSPREEPLHF.

The chain uses TRBV9 and TRBJ2-5, with TRBD2 identical over 10 bases. The CDR3 loop spans 20 amino acids. In germline, CDR1 is SGDLS, CDR2 YYNGEE. J was trimmed by 2 bases and V by 0 bases; bases with no gene match: 16. CDR3 coding DNA: TGTGCCAGCAGCGTAGGACCCGGACTAGCGGTCGCCTTACCACAAGAGACCCAGTACTTC. Translated: CASSVGPGLAVALPQETQYF. Full variable domain (rest looked up from reference TRBV9 and TRBJ2-5): DSGVTQTPKHLITATGQRVTLRCSPRSGDLSVYWYQQSLDQGLQFLIQYYNGEERAKGNILERFSAQQFPDLHSELNLSSLELGDSALYFCASSVGPGLAVALPQETQYFGPGTRLLVL.

The chain has TRBV5-1 and TRBJ2-6; 11 nucleotides align to TRBD2. The CDR3 consists of 16 residues. Germline V gene lookup returns CDR1 SGHRS and CDR2 YFSETQ. The junction had 4 bases not matched to a gene; V was cut back by 4 bases and J by 4 bases. CDR3 sequence reads: CASSGLAGGGANVLTF. CDR3 in DNA: TGCGCCAGCAGCGGTTTAGCGGGAGGGGGGGCCAACGTCCTGACTTTC.

The chain couples TRBV5-1 to TRBJ2-7; TRBD2 matches at 13 bases. CDR1 SGHRS and CDR2 YFSETQ come from the germline V gene. Germline trimming cut 5 bases from V and 3 bases from J; bases unmatched to any gene: 8. The CDR3 spans 16 residues. The CDR3 sequence: CASSLLTSGRNYEQYF. The CDR3 coding sequence is TGCGCCAGCAGTTTATTGACTAGCGGGAGGAACTACGAGCAGTACTTC.

Note on this clone: A junction boundary mismatches the germline segment, possibly from a read error. The V gene is TRBV29-1, the J gene TRBJ1-1; D uncertain. From germline, CDR1 is SQVTM and CDR2 ANQGSEA. This CDR3 contains 10 residues. For the CDR3, the DNA is TGCAGCGTCGCTAGGGAGTCTGCAGACTTT. Translating gives CSVARESADF. Together with reference TRBV29-1 and TRBJ1-1, the CDR3 gives the full variable domain: SAVISQKPSRDICQRGTSLTIQCQVDSQVTMMFWYRQQPGQSLTLIATANQGSEATYESGFVIDKFPISRPNLTFSTLTVSNMSPEDSSIYLCSVARESADFGQGTRLTVV.

The chain employs TRBV11-3 and TRBJ1-1, with D tentatively TRBD1 (5 bases). Deletions cut 5 bases from V and 3 bases from J, with 7 bases between. The germline V gene encodes CDR1 SGHNT and CDR2 YENEEA. This CDR3 has 12 amino acids. The CDR3 nucleotides are TGTGCCAGCAGCCGGGGGGACACTGAAGCTTTCTTT. It specifies CASSRGDTEAFF.

The chain has TRBV19 and TRBJ1-4, with unresolved D. CDR1 and CDR2 (germline): LNHDA, SQIVND (reference sequence). The CDR3 is made up of 12 amino acids. Trimming took 1 base from V and 7 from J, leaving 4 bases between them. The CDR3 bases are TGTGCCAGTAGTATAGGCGTTGAAAAACTGTTTTTT. Its translation: CASSIGVEKLFF.

The gene calls are TRBV30 and TRBJ2-1, with 9 bases matching TRBD2. The CDR3 is 14 amino acids. J was trimmed by 9 bases and V by 2 bases; bases with no gene match: 8. Looked up from germline, CDR1 is GTSNPN and CDR2 is SVGIG (reference sequence). For the CDR3, the DNA is TGTGCCTGGAGTCAGTCTAGCGGGAATATTGAGCAGTTCTTC. Its protein product is CAWSQSSGNIEQFF.

The V call is TRBV28, the J call TRBJ2-2; tentative D call: TRBD1 (5 bases). The germline V gene has CDR1 MDHEN and CDR2 SYDVKM. Trimming stripped 4 bases from V and 2 bases from J, with 8 bases between. The CDR3 covers 14 residues. The CDR3 region has the DNA TGTGCCAGCAGTTCAGGGTTAAACACCGGGGAGCTGTTTTTT. It specifies CASSSGLNTGELFF.

V and J are TRBV18 and TRBJ1-1, with D perhaps TRBD1 (5 bases). The V gene lost 2 bases and the J gene lost 0 bases, with 19 bases spanning the gap. The CDR3 is made up of 18 amino acids. Germline V gives CDR1 KGHSH, CDR2 LQKENI. CDR3 region: CASSPGLGATDMNTEAFF. In nucleotides, the CDR3 is TGTGCCAGCTCACCAGGTCTTGGGGCAACTGATATGAACACTGAAGCTTTCTTT.

The CDR3: CASSFRLAGEADTQYF. The CDR3 DNA reads TGTGCCAGCAGCTTCAGACTAGCGGGAGAAGCGGATACGCAGTATTTT. V usage is TRBV7-9 and J usage is TRBJ2-3; 12 bases match TRBD2. This CDR3 contains 16 residues. Germline V gene data show CDR1 as SEHNR and CDR2 as FQNEAQ (reference sequence). The V segment lost 3 bases and the J segment 6 bases; nucleotides outside the gene matches: 7. The full variable domain, in which reference TRBV7-9 and TRBJ2-3 provide the parts outside the CDR3, is DTGVSQNPRHKITKRGQNVTFRCDPISEHNRLYWYRQTLGQGPEFLTYFQNEAQLEKSRLLSDRFSAERPKGSFSTLEIQRTEQGDSAMYLCASSFRLAGEADTQYFGPGTRLTVL.

The rearrangement links TRBV9 to TRBJ2-7; 11 nucleotides agree with TRBD2. The germline V gene has CDR1 SGDLS and CDR2 YYNGEE. The CDR3 covers 15 residues. V lost 4 bases, J lost 7 bases, and 10 bases stayed unmatched. The CDR3 region has the DNA TGTGCCAGCAGCCCAACCCTGGGACTAGCGGATGAGCAGTACTTC. Its protein product is CASSPTLGLADEQYF.

The J gene is TRBJ2-7, the V gene TRBV7-2; 9 nucleotides match TRBD1. The germline V gene encodes CDR1 SGHTA and CDR2 FQGNSA. V lost 4 bases to trimming and J lost 2 bases; unmatched junction nucleotides: 6. The CDR3 totals 15 residues. The CDR3: CASSWGGQGTYEQYF. In nucleotides, the CDR3 is TGTGCCAGCAGCTGGGGGGGACAGGGCACCTACGAGCAGTACTTC.

CDR3 sequence reads: CSVEPGTGAGYTF. For the CDR3, the DNA is TGCAGCGTTGAACCTGGGACAGGGGCGGGCTACACCTTC. The V and J genes are TRBV29-1 and TRBJ1-2; TRBD1 agrees at 10 bases. The germline V gene encodes CDR1 SQVTM and CDR2 ANQGSEA. V shed 2 bases and J 8 bases; nucleotides not matched to a gene: 5. The CDR3 is 13 amino acids.

The V gene is TRBV9, the J gene TRBJ2-3; TRBD1 might be the D (5 bases). The CDR3 loop spans 15 amino acids. V was trimmed by 0 bases and J by 2 bases, leaving 10 bases between them. Looked up from germline, CDR1 is SGDLS and CDR2 is YYNGEE. The CDR3 DNA is TGTGCCAGCAGCGTAGGTAACAGGTACACAGATACGCAGTATTTT. Translating gives CASSVGNRYTDTQYF.

The rearrangement links TRBV6-1 to TRBJ2-7; the D is unclear. This CDR3 spans 14 amino acids. Trimming took off 5 bases at V and 2 bases at J, with 13 bases between the two ends. Germline-derived CDR1 and CDR2 are MNHNS and SASEGT. The CDR3 loop reads CASSLDRRAYEQYF. The CDR3 nucleotides read TGTGCCAGCAGTTTAGACCGGAGAGCCTACGAGCAGTACTTC.

The chain combines TRBV29-1 with TRBJ2-5; 7 bases map to TRBD2. Judging by the DNA end, TRBJ2-7 fits better; the J call may be wrong. The germline V gene has CDR1 SQVTM and CDR2 ANQGSEA. The CDR3 totals 12 residues. The CDR3 here is CSVAGRGGEQYF. The CDR3 DNA reads TGCAGCGTTGCTGGGAGGGGCGGCGAGCAGTACTTC.

The rearrangement uses TRBV6-6 and TRBJ2-2; 10 nucleotides agree with TRBD1. The CDR3 totals 16 residues. CDR1 and CDR2 from the germline V gene are MNHNY and SVGAGI (reference sequence). V lost 6 bases to trimming and J lost 3 bases; unmatched junction nucleotides: 7. The CDR3 reads CASRYPGTGDTGELFF. DNA for the CDR3: TGTGCCAGCAGGTACCCCGGGACAGGGGACACCGGGGAGCTGTTTTTT.

The V call is TRBV7-3, the J call TRBJ1-2; 7 nucleotides align to TRBD1. CDR3 length: 13 amino acids. Germline CDR1 SGHTA, CDR2 FQGTGA. V trimming: 2 bases; J trimming: 6 bases; junction bases outside the gene matches: 3. This CDR3 reads CASSLPTGDGYTF. CDR3 in DNA: TGTGCCAGCAGCTTACCAACAGGGGATGGCTACACCTTC.

V is TRBV19 and J is TRBJ1-1; perhaps TRBD1 as D (6 bases). V lost 6 bases to trimming and J lost 3 bases, with 17 bases between them. From germline, CDR1 is LNHDA and CDR2 SQIVND (reference sequence). The CDR3 has 15 amino acids. The CDR3: CASRKNRVGYTEAFF. The CDR3 coding sequence is TGTGCCAGTAGAAAAAACAGGGTTGGTTACACTGAAGCTTTCTTT.

This clone has a single count. J is TRBJ1-1 and V is TRBV9, with 7 bases that match TRBD1. Trimming at V came to 1 base and at J to 10 bases, leaving 13 bases not matched to a gene. Per germline, CDR1 SGDLS and CDR2 YYNGEE. The CDR3 runs to 15 residues. In nucleotides, the CDR3 is TGTGCCAGCAGCGTATCCCCTAAATTCCAGGGGGTAGCTTTCTTT. Encoded protein: CASSVSPKFQGVAFF.